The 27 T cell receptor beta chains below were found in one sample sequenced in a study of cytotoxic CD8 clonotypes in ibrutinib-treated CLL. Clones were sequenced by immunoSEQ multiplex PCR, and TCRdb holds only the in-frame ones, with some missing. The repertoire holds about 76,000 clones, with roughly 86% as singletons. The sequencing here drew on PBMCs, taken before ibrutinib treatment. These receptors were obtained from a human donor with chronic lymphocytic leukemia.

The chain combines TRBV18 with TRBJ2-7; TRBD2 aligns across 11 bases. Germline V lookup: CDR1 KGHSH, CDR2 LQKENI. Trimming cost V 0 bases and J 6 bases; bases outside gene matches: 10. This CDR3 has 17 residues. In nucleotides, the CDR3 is TGTGCCAGCTCACCACCTTCGGTACTAGCGGGAGTCGGCGAGCAGTACTTC. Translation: CASSPPSVLAGVGEQYF.

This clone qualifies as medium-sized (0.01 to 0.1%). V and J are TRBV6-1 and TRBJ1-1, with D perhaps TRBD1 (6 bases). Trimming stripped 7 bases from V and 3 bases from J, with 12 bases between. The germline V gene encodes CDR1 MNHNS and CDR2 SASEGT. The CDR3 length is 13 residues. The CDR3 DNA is TGTGCCAGCAAACAGGGTAAGGACACTGAAGCTTTCTTT. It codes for CASKQGKDTEAFF.

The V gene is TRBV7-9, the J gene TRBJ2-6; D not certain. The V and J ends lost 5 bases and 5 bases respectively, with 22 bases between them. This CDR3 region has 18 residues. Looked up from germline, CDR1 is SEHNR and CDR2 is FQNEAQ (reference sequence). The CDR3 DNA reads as TGTGCCAGCAGCCAAGGTCGATACCATGAAAGTCGGGCCAACGTCCTGACTTTC. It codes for CASSQGRYHESRANVLTF.

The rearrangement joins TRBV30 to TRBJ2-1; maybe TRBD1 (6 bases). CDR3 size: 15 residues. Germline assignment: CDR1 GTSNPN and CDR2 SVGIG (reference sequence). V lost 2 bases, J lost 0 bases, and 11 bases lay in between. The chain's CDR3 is CAWSYRVSSYNEQFF. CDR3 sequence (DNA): TGTGCCTGGAGTTACAGGGTGAGCTCCTACAATGAGCAGTTCTTC.

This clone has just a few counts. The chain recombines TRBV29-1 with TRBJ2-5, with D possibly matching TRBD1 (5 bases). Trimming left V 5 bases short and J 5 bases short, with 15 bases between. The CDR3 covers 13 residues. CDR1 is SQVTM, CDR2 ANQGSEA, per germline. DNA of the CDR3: TGCAGCGTTCACCTTTGGGGCGGCGAGACCCAGTACTTC. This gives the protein CSVHLWGGETQYF.

The CDR3 sequence: CASSHESGSTYSNQPQHF. CDR3 bases: TGCGCCAGCAGTCACGAATCGGGTAGCACATATAGCAATCAGCCCCAGCATTTT. This chain uses TRBV23-1 with TRBJ1-5; D not certain. TRBV23-1 is reported as an ORF; its role is uncertain. Deletions cut 3 bases from V and 0 bases from J, with 18 bases between. CDR3 length equals 18 residues.

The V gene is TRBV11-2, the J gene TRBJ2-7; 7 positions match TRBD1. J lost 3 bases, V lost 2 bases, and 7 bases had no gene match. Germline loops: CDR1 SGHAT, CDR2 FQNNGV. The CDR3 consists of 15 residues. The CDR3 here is CASSLTGVNDYEQYF. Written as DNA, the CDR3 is TGTGCCAGCAGCTTAACAGGGGTTAACGACTACGAGCAGTACTTC.

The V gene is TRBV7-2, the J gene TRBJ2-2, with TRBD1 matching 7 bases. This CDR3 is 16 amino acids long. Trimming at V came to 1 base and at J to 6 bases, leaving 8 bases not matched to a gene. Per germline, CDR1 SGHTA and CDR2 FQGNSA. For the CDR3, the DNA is TGTGCCAGCAGCTTAGAGACAGGGCCAATAGCCGGGGAGCTGTTTTTT. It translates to CASSLETGPIAGELFF.

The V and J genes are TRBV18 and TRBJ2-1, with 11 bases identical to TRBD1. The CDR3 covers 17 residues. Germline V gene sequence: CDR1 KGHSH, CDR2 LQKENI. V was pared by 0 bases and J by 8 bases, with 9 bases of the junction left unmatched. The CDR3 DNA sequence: TGTGCCAGCTCACCACCGTACGGACAGGGGGCTGTTCATGAGCAGTTCTTC. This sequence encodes CASSPPYGQGAVHEQFF. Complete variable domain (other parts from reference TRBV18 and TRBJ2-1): NAGVMQNPRHLVRRRGQEARLRCSPMKGHSHVYWYRQLPEEGLKFMVYLQKENIIDESGMPKERFSAEFPKEGPSILRIQQVVRGDSAAYFCASSPPYGQGAVHEQFFGPGTRLTVL.

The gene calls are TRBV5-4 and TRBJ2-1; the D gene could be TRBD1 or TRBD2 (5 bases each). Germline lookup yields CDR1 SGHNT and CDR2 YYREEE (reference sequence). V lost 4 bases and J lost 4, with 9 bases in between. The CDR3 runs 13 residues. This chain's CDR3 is CASSRDLYNEQFF. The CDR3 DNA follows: TGTGCCAGCAGCCGGGACCTATACAATGAGCAGTTCTTC.

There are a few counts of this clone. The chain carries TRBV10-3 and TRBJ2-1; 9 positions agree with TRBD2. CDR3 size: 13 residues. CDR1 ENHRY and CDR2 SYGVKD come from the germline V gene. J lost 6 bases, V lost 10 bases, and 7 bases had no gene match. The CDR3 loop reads CASQREVLNEQFF. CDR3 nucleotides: TGTGCCAGCCAGCGGGAGGTACTCAATGAGCAGTTCTTC.

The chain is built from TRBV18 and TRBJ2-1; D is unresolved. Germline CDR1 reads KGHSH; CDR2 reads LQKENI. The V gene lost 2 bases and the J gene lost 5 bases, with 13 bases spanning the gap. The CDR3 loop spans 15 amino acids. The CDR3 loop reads CASSPIAAANNEQFF. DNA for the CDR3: TGTGCCAGCTCACCAATTGCGGCAGCTAACAATGAGCAGTTCTTC. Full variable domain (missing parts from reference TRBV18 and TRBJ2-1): NAGVMQNPRHLVRRRGQEARLRCSPMKGHSHVYWYRQLPEEGLKFMVYLQKENIIDESGMPKERFSAEFPKEGPSILRIQQVVRGDSAAYFCASSPIAAANNEQFFGPGTRLTVL.

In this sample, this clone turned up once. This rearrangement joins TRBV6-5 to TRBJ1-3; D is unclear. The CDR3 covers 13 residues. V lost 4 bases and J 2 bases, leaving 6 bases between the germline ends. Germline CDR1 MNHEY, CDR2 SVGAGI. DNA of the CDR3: TGTGCCAGCAGTTCAGACACTGGAAACACCATATATTTT. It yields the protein CASSSDTGNTIYF.

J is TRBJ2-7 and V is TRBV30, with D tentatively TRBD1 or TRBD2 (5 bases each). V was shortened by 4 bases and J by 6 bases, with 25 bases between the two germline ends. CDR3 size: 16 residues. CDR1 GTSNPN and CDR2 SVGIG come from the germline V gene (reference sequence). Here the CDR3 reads CAWTMRLGVGRIEQYF. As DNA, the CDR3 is TGTGCCTGGACCATGCGTTTGGGGGTTGGGCGGATCGAGCAGTACTTC.

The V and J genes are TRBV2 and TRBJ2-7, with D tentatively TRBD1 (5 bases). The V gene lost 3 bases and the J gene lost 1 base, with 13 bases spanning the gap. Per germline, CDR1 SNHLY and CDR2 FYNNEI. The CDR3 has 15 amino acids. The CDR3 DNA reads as TGTGCCAGCAGTGAGCAGGCAGGGCAATCCTACGAGCAGTACTTC. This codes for CASSEQAGQSYEQYF.

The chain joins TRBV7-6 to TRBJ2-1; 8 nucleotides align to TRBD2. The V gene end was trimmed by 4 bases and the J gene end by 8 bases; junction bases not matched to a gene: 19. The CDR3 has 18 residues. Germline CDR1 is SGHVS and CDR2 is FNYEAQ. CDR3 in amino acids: CASSSLAAKYSRKDEQFF. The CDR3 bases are TGTGCCAGCAGCTCACTAGCGGCCAAGTATAGCCGCAAAGATGAGCAGTTCTTC.

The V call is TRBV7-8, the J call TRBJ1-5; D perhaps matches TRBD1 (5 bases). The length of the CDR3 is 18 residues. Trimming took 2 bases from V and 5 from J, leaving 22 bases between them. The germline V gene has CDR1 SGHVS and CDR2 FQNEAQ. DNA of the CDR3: TGTGCCAGCAGCTTATTTGGTTGGCAGGGTAGAAGGGATCAGCCCCAGCATTTT. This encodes CASSLFGWQGRRDQPQHF.

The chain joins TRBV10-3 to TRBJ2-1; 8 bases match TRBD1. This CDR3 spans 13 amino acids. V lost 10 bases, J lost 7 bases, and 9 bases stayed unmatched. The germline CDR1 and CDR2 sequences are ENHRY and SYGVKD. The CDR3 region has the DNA TGTGCCACCGCGACAGGGGAGGTAAATGAGCAGTTCTTC. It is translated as CATATGEVNEQFF.

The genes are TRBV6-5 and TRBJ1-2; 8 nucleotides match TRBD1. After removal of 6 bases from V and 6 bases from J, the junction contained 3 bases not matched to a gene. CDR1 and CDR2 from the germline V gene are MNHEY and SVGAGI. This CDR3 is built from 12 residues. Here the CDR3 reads CASSRTGNGYTF. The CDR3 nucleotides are TGTGCCAGCAGCCGGACAGGGAATGGCTACACCTTC.

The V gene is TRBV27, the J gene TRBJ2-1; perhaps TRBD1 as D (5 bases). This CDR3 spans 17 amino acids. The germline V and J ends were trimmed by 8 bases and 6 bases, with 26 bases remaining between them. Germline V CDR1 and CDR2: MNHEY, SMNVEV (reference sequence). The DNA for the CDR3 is TGTGCCAGCGCTATGTTGCCAGGGTCTTATCTAATCAATGAGCAGTTCTTC. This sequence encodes CASAMLPGSYLINEQFF.

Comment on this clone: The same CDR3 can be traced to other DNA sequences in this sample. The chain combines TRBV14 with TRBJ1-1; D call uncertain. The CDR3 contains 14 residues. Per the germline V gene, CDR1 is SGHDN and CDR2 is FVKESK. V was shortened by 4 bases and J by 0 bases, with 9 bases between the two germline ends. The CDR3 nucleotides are TGTGCCAGCAGCCTGGCAGGCATGAACACTGAAGCTTTCTTT. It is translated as CASSLAGMNTEAFF. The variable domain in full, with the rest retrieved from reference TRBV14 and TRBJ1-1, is EAGVTQFPSHSVIEKGQTVTLRCDPISGHDNLYWYRRVMGKEIKFLLHFVKESKQDESGMPNNRFLAERTGGTYSTLKVQPAELEDSGVYFCASSLAGMNTEAFFGQGTRLTVV.

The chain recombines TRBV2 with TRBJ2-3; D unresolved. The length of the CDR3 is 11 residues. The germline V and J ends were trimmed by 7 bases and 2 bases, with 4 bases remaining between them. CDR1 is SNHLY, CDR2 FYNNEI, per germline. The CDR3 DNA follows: TGTGCCAGCACCCCCACAGATACGCAGTATTTT. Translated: CASTPTDTQYF.

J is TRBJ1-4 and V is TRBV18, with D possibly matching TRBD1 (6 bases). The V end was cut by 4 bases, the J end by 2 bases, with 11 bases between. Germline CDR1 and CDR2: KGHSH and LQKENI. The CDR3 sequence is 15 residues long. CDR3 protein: CASSLTGPTNEKLFF. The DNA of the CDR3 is TGTGCCAGCTCACTCACAGGGCCTACTAATGAAAAACTGTTTTTT.

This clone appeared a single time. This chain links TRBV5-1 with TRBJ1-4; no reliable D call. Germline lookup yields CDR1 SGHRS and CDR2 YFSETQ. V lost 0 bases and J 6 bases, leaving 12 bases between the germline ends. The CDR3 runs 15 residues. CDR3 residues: CASSLATTTDEKLFF. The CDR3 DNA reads TGCGCCAGCAGCTTGGCCACTACGACGGATGAAAAACTGTTTTTT.

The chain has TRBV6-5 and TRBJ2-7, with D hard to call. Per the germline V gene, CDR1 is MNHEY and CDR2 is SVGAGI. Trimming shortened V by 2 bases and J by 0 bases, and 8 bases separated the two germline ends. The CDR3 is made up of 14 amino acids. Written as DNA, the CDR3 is TGTGCCAGCAGTTACGGCCTCCGCTCCTACGAGCAGTACTTC. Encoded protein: CASSYGLRSYEQYF.

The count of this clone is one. In DNA form, the CDR3 reads TGTGCCAGTGGGGAGGCTAGCACAGATACGCAGTATTTT. Its translation: CASGEASTDTQYF. This chain connects TRBV28 to TRBJ2-3; D possibly corresponds to TRBD2 (6 bases). The CDR3 is made up of 13 amino acids. V was trimmed by 9 bases and J by 0 bases, leaving 10 bases between them. The germline V gene encodes CDR1 MDHEN and CDR2 SYDVKM.

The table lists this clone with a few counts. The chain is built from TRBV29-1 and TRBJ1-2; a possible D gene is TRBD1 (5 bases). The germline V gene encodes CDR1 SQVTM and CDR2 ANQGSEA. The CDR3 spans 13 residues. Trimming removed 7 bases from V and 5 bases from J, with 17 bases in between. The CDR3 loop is CSAIGGDRYGYTF. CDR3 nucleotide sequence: TGCAGCGCCATCGGGGGGGATAGGTATGGCTACACCTTC. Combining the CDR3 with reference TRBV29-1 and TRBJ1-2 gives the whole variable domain SAVISQKPSRDICQRGTSLTIQCQVDSQVTMMFWYRQQPGQSLTLIATANQGSEATYESGFVIDKFPISRPNLTFSTLTVSNMSPEDSSIYLCSAIGGDRYGYTFGSGTRLTVV.